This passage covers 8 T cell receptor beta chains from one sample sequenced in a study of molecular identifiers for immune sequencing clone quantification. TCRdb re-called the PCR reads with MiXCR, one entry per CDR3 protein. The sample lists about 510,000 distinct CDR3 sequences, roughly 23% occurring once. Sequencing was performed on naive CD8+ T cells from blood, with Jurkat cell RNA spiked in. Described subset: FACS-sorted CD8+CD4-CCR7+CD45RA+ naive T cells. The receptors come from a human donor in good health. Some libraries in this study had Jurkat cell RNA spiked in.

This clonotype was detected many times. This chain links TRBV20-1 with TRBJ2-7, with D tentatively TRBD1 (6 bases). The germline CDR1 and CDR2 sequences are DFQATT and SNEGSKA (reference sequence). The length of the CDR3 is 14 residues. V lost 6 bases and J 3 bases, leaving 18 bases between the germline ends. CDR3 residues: CSAPRGGTGYEQYF. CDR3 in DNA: TGCAGTGCCCCCCGAGGGGGAACGGGCTACGAGCAGTACTTC.

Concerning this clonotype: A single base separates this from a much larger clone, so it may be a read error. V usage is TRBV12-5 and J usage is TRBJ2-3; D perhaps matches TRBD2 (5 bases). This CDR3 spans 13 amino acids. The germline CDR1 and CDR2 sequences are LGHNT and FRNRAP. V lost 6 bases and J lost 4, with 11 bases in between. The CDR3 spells CASGADGADTQYF. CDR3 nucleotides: TGTGCTAGTGGAGCGGACGGGGCAGATACGCAGTATTTT.

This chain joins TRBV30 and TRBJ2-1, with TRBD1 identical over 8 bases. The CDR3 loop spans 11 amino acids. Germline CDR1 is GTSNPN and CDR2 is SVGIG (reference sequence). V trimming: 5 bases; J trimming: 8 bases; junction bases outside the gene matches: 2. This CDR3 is CAWLQGDEQFF. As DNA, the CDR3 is TGTGCCTGGCTACAGGGGGATGAGCAGTTCTTC.

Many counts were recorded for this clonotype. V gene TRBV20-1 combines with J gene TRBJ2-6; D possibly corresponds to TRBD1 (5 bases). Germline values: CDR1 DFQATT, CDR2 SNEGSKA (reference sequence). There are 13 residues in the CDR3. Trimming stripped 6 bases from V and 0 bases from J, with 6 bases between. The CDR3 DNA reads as TGCAGTGCCCAGGGCTCTGGGGCCAACGTCCTGACTTTC. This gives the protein CSAQGSGANVLTF.

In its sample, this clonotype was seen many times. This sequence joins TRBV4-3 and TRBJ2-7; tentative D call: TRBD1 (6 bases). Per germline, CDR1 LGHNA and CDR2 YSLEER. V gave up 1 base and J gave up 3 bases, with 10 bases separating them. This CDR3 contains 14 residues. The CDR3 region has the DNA TGCGCCAGCAGCCAAGCTCAAGGGGGCTACGAGCAGTACTTC. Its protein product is CASSQAQGGYEQYF.

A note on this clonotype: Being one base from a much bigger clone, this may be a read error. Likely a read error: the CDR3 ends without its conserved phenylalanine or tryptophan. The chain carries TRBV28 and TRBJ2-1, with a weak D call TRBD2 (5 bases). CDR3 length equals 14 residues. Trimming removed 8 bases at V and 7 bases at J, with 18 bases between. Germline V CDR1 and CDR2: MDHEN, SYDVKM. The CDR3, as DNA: TGTGCCAGCGCACCCTGGCCCGGGGTGAATGAGCAGTTCATC. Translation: CASAPWPGVNEQFI.

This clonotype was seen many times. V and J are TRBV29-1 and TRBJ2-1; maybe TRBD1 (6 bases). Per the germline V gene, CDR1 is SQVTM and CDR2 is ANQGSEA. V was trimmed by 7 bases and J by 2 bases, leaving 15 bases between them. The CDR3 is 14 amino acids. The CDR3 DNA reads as TGCAGCGGGACGTCGGACAGAACCTACAATGAGCAGTTCTTC. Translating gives CSGTSDRTYNEQFF.

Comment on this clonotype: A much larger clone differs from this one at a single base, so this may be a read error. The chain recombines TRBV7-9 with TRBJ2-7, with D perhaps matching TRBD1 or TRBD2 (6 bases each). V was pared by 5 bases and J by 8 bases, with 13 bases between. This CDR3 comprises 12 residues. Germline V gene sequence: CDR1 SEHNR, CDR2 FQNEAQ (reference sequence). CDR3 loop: CASSPWGDKQYF. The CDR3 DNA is TGTGCCAGCAGCCCGTGGGGGGACAAGCAGTACTTC. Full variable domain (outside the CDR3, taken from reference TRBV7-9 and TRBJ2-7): DTGVSQNPRHKITKRGQNVTFRCDPISEHNRLYWYRQTLGQGPEFLTYFQNEAQLEKSRLLSDRFSAERPKGSFSTLEIQRTEQGDSAMYLCASSPWGDKQYFGPGTRLTVT.